The rows below give T cell receptor beta chains drawn from one sample of a study of tumor and adjacent non-tumor tissue in lung cancer. TCRdb ran MiXCR on the multiplex PCR reads and lists one entry per CDR3 protein. The table shows tens of thousands of distinct CDR3 sequences, with 72% occurring only once. Specimen: lung tumor tissue. The receptors were sampled from a woman aged 40 to 50 with non-small cell lung cancer. Both conserved end residues are part of each CDR3. D genes are given only for firm matches. Some rows mark clone size as missing; the rest say once, few, many or name a class of expanded clone.

v_call: TRBV7-9
clone_size: -
d_call: -
j_call: TRBJ1-1
cdr3_aa: CASSLWLGQVNTEAFF

v_call: TRBV10-3
clone_size: -
d_call: TRBD2
j_call: TRBJ2-1
cdr3_aa: CAISEGTSGGDNEQFF

v_call: TRBV11-2
clone_size: -
d_call: -
j_call: TRBJ2-7
cdr3_aa: CASSSPKEGWERYF

v_call: TRBV5-1
clone_size: -
d_call: TRBD2
j_call: TRBJ2-3
cdr3_aa: CASRNPWTSGGISTDTQYF

v_call: TRBV6-2/TRBV6-3
clone_size: -
d_call: -
j_call: TRBJ1-5
cdr3_aa: CAISSRQARNQPQHF

v_call: TRBV29-1
clone_size: -
d_call: -
j_call: TRBJ2-5
cdr3_aa: CSVDSADRLGGTQYF

v_call: TRBV29-1
clone_size: -
d_call: TRBD1
j_call: TRBJ2-7
cdr3_aa: CSGRDSHEQYF

v_call: TRBV11-2
clone_size: -
d_call: -
j_call: TRBJ2-3
cdr3_aa: CTSSQLGKEKDTQYF

v_call: TRBV15
clone_size: -
d_call: -
j_call: TRBJ1-5
cdr3_aa: CATSLGRYENKPQHF

v_call: TRBV29-1
clone_size: -
d_call: TRBD2
j_call: TRBJ2-1
cdr3_aa: CSLGLAGDPRGEQFF

v_call: TRBV4-2
clone_size: -
d_call: -
j_call: TRBJ2-4
cdr3_aa: CASRASVRVGEGAKNIQYF

v_call: TRBV7-9
clone_size: -
d_call: -
j_call: TRBJ2-2
cdr3_aa: CASSFTGYTRELFF

v_call: TRBV6-1
clone_size: -
d_call: TRBD1
j_call: TRBJ2-7
cdr3_aa: CASSQDQGAPYEQYF

v_call: TRBV28
clone_size: medium-sized
d_call: -
j_call: TRBJ2-2
cdr3_aa: CASRPQGTGELFF

v_call: TRBV6-5
clone_size: -
d_call: -
j_call: TRBJ2-7
cdr3_aa: CASSYSMSGVGSYEQCF

v_call: TRBV10-2
clone_size: -
d_call: TRBD1
j_call: TRBJ2-7
cdr3_aa: CTSSTGQGYEQYF

v_call: TRBV6-1
clone_size: -
d_call: TRBD2
j_call: TRBJ2-1
cdr3_aa: CANSEPTSGRGLYNVQFF

v_call: TRBV11-2
clone_size: -
d_call: -
j_call: TRBJ2-3
cdr3_aa: CASSPLSATDMQYF

v_call: TRBV11-3
clone_size: -
d_call: TRBD2
j_call: TRBJ2-1
cdr3_aa: CASCWGGVVQSF

v_call: TRBV7-9
clone_size: many
d_call: -
j_call: TRBJ1-5
cdr3_aa: CASSAQANQPQHF

v_call: TRBV28
clone_size: -
d_call: TRBD2
j_call: TRBJ2-3
cdr3_aa: CASRGTSGRRADTRYF

v_call: TRBV12-3/TRBV12-4
clone_size: many
d_call: -
j_call: TRBJ1-2
cdr3_aa: CASSFGSYGYTF

v_call: TRBV4-2
clone_size: many
d_call: TRBD2
j_call: TRBJ2-1
cdr3_aa: CASSQGPPTSGAYNEQFF

v_call: TRBV20-1
clone_size: -
d_call: -
j_call: TRBJ1-3
cdr3_aa: CSARVFTFGNTIYF

v_call: TRBV6-6
clone_size: medium-sized
d_call: TRBD1
j_call: TRBJ1-5
cdr3_aa: CASSTGTGGVLGPQHF

v_call: TRBV6-1
clone_size: many
d_call: TRBD1
j_call: TRBJ1-1
cdr3_aa: CASSVRGRDTEAFF

v_call: TRBV11-2
clone_size: -
d_call: -
j_call: TRBJ2-3
cdr3_aa: CTNSLSDTRYF

v_call: TRBV11-2
clone_size: medium-sized
d_call: TRBD1
j_call: TRBJ2-3
cdr3_aa: CASSPLSGGTDTQYF

v_call: TRBV25-1
clone_size: few
d_call: TRBD2
j_call: TRBJ2-1
cdr3_aa: CASKTGGSLEQFF

v_call: TRBV6-1
clone_size: many
d_call: -
j_call: TRBJ1-1
cdr3_aa: CASGARMNTEAFF

v_call: TRBV6-5
clone_size: once
d_call: -
j_call: TRBJ1-1
cdr3_aa: CASSGQVSGGTEAFF

v_call: TRBV11-2
clone_size: -
d_call: -
j_call: TRBJ2-3
cdr3_aa: CASIDSAVTDTQYF

v_call: TRBV29-1
clone_size: medium-sized
d_call: TRBD2
j_call: TRBJ2-1
cdr3_aa: CSVVSGISALHNEQFF

v_call: TRBV11-3
clone_size: -
d_call: -
j_call: TRBJ2-3
cdr3_aa: CTSSPRTRGRIDTQYF

v_call: TRBV2
clone_size: many
d_call: TRBD1
j_call: TRBJ2-7
cdr3_aa: CASRAGQVYEQYF

v_call: TRBV11-2
clone_size: few
d_call: -
j_call: TRBJ2-7
cdr3_aa: CANSSPGRAEGDYEQYF

v_call: TRBV5-5
clone_size: -
d_call: -
j_call: TRBJ2-7
cdr3_aa: CTSSLNRAYEQYF

v_call: TRBV28
clone_size: -
d_call: -
j_call: TRBJ1-5
cdr3_aa: CASSQTGIGQPQHF

v_call: TRBV7-8
clone_size: -
d_call: -
j_call: TRBJ1-5
cdr3_aa: CASTYRSNQPHHF

v_call: TRBV7-9
clone_size: -
d_call: -
j_call: TRBJ2-2
cdr3_aa: CTSSLGGTTGELFF

v_call: TRBV4-1
clone_size: -
d_call: -
j_call: TRBJ1-5
cdr3_aa: CASSPAPTITKSQHF

v_call: TRBV11-2
clone_size: -
d_call: TRBD2
j_call: TRBJ2-3
cdr3_aa: CASSLYGDYQGTQYF

v_call: TRBV6-5
clone_size: -
d_call: TRBD2
j_call: TRBJ2-2
cdr3_aa: CTSSYRGVAARRELFF

v_call: TRBV4-2
clone_size: -
d_call: -
j_call: TRBJ2-1
cdr3_aa: CASRREGLYNEQFF

v_call: TRBV6-1
clone_size: -
d_call: -
j_call: TRBJ2-5
cdr3_aa: CARRKGVGGEETRYF

v_call: TRBV6-1
clone_size: -
d_call: TRBD2
j_call: TRBJ2-3
cdr3_aa: CASRGAGGEPRLNTQYF

v_call: TRBV4-1
clone_size: once
d_call: TRBD1
j_call: TRBJ2-3
cdr3_aa: CAGSQDPGTGCDTQYF

v_call: TRBV7-3
clone_size: -
d_call: -
j_call: TRBJ2-3
cdr3_aa: CASSLGGASRDTQYF

v_call: TRBV6-1
clone_size: once
d_call: TRBD2
j_call: TRBJ2-7
cdr3_aa: CVSSDEAGSYEQYF

v_call: TRBV24-1
clone_size: many
d_call: -
j_call: TRBJ2-2
cdr3_aa: CATSDLQGNTGELFF